This entry describes one TCR beta chain. Its antigen is not identified. Looked up from germline, CDR1 is PRHDT and CDR2 is FYEKMQ (reference sequence). V shed 1 base and J 1 base; nucleotides not matched to a gene: 8. The CDR3 is 17 amino acids. It was 200 ng DNA, 25,000 to 35,000 T cell genomes, that sorted-subset replicate PCRs used. Sequencing used immunoSEQ multiplex PCR; TCRdb keeps in-frame clones, though not all of them. The table includes roughly 2.5 million clones, over 85% detected once. These data originate in a study of shared clonotypes between healthy human individuals. Study conclusions and caveats: Sorted-subset samples were not fully sequenced, rarefaction indicated. Non-shared clonotypes displayed generation probabilities falling below those of clonotypes present in all four donors.

The sequenced sample was naive CD4+ T cells sorted from blood. Specified subset: CD45RA+ positively selected. This sequence originates from a man in his late teens or twenties in good health. V is TRBV13 and J is TRBJ2-3; 7 bases are shared with TRBD2. The CDR3 DNA follows: TGTGCCAGCAGCTTAGTGGCGGGAGTTGTTGGCACAGATACGCAGTATTTT. It is translated as CASSLVAGVVGTDTQYF.